What follows describes a single T cell receptor (beta chain). No antigen is known for it. The entry originates in a study of post-analysis software for immune sequencing data. Findings and caveats of the study: Significantly lower normalized Chao1 diversity was found in patients with multiple sclerosis relative to controls.

TCR beta cDNA libraries had unique molecular identifiers. Via MiXCR, TCRdb re-called the PCR reads, giving one row per CDR3 protein. The table lists 450,000 to 650,000 distinct CDR3 sequences, roughly two fifths of them singletons. The sample was blood. This clonotype originated in a girl aged 5-17 years with multiple sclerosis.

This chain's CDR3 is CASSQTGNVGYTF. CDR3 DNA: TGCGCCAGCTCACAGACAGGGAATGTCGGCTACACCTTC. The chain links TRBV5-1 to TRBJ1-2; 7 nucleotides agree with TRBD1. This CDR3 has 13 residues. V lost 7 bases, J lost 8 bases, and 11 bases stayed unmatched. Looked up from germline, CDR1 is SGHRS and CDR2 is YFSETQ.